This T cell receptor (beta chain) was captured in a study of T-cell memory formation after mild COVID-19. A single record per CDR3 protein comes from TCRdb applying MiXCR to the 5' RACE reads. This table holds fewer than 350,000 distinct CDR3 sequences, approximately 15% found once. Study findings and constraints: Confirmation of SARS-CoV-2 specificity was lacking for second-wave clones peaking day 37.

To note about this clonotype: What it binds is unknown.

Sequencing was done on a sample of PBMCs or a T cell subset sorted from them (not recorded which). This receptor was identified in a man younger than 35 who had mild COVID-19 (a few samples of this study predate the infection). Cell type and time point are not known.

The CDR3 here is CASSQAVGRGYEQYF. For the CDR3, the DNA is TGCGCCAGCAGCCAAGCTGTGGGGAGAGGATACGAGCAGTACTTC. This chain connects TRBV4-3 to TRBJ2-7; tentatively, D is TRBD2 (5 bases). Germline loops: CDR1 LGHNA, CDR2 YSLEER. V was clipped by 1 base and J by 4 bases, with 14 bases between them. The CDR3 contains 15 residues.